These 9 T cell receptor beta chains were sequenced from one sample in a study of blood T cell repertoires in COVID-19. Data came from immunoSEQ multiplex PCR; TCRdb stores just in-frame clones and leaves some out. The data show 290,000 or so clones, just over 90% seen once. The sample comprised peripheral blood. These receptors came from a woman aged 25 to 39 with COVID-19, enrolled during active disease.

J is TRBJ2-7 and V is TRBV28; 8 bases fit TRBD2. The J segment lost 4 bases and the V segment lost 6 bases, leaving 5 bases of the junction unmatched. Looked up from germline, CDR1 is MDHEN and CDR2 is SYDVKM. The CDR3 is made up of 13 amino acids. The DNA of the CDR3 is TGTGCCAGCAGATTTAGCGGGACTTACGAGCAGTACTTC. Translating it yields CASRFSGTYEQYF.

The chain uses TRBV7-3 and TRBJ2-3; D perhaps matches TRBD1 (5 bases). V dropped 1 base and J dropped 0 bases, with 11 bases sitting between them. The CDR3 contains 16 residues. CDR1 SGHTA and CDR2 FQGTGA come from the germline V gene. As DNA, the CDR3 is TGTGCCAGCAGCTTAAGCCCCCAGGGTAGCACAGATACGCAGTATTTT. Its protein product is CASSLSPQGSTDTQYF.

The chain links TRBV6-4 to TRBJ2-3; D might be TRBD2 (5 bases). This CDR3 has 15 amino acids. In germline, CDR1 is MRHNA, CDR2 SNTAGT. V lost 6 bases and J 2 bases, leaving 15 bases between the germline ends. In DNA, the CDR3 is TGTGCCAGCAGCGTTCTGGGGAGATCCACAGATACGCAGTATTTT. Translating it yields CASSVLGRSTDTQYF.

This rearrangement joins TRBV27 to TRBJ2-5, with 11 bases aligning to TRBD2. The CDR3 spans 15 residues. Germline V gives CDR1 MNHEY, CDR2 SMNVEV (reference sequence). Trimming took 6 bases from V and 5 from J; bases not matched to a gene: 8. In DNA, the CDR3 is TGTGCCAGCAGATCACTAGCGGGAGTGTGGGAGACCCAGTACTTC. Residues: CASRSLAGVWETQYF.

The chain recombines TRBV5-6 with TRBJ1-1; 12 positions match TRBD1. The germline CDR1 and CDR2 sequences are SGHDT and YYEEEE. The CDR3 extends over 17 amino acids. J gave up 1 base and V 2 bases, and 6 bases lay outside the gene matches. In DNA form, the CDR3 reads TGTGCCAGCAGCTTCGGGACAGGGGGCTGGCGGAACACTGAAGCTTTCTTT. As protein: CASSFGTGGWRNTEAFF.

V gene TRBV29-1 combines with J gene TRBJ2-7, with TRBD1 matching 10 bases. The CDR3 sequence is 13 residues long. Trimming at V came to 6 bases and at J to 7 bases, leaving 9 bases not matched to a gene. CDR1 and CDR2 from the germline V gene are SQVTM and ANQGSEA. The CDR3 region is CSVRQGASTEQYF. In nucleotides, the CDR3 is TGCAGCGTCCGACAGGGGGCCAGCACGGAGCAGTACTTC.

The chain links TRBV6-1 to TRBJ2-1; 10 nucleotides line up with TRBD2. Trimming took 0 bases from V and 9 from J; bases not matched to a gene: 5. The germline gives CDR1 MNHNS, CDR2 SASEGT. The CDR3 loop spans 15 amino acids. CDR3 in amino acids: CASSEAAGGFVEQFF. CDR3 nucleotides: TGTGCCAGCAGTGAAGCAGCGGGAGGGTTCGTTGAGCAGTTCTTC.

This clone has just a few counts. The gene calls are TRBV7-2 and TRBJ1-5; possible D gene TRBD1, 6 bases. CDR1 is SGHTA and CDR2 is FQGNSA in the germline V gene. Trimming removed 5 bases at V and 0 bases at J, with 14 bases between. CDR3 length equals 16 residues. The CDR3: CASSPSRGHSNQPQHF. The CDR3 DNA reads TGTGCCAGCAGCCCCTCCAGGGGACATAGCAATCAGCCCCAGCATTTT.

J is TRBJ2-3 and V is TRBV30; D may be TRBD1 (6 bases). Trimming removed 2 bases from V and 5 bases from J, with 11 bases in between. Germline CDR1 is GTSNPN and CDR2 is SVGIG (reference sequence). CDR3 size: 13 residues. The CDR3 coding sequence is TGTGCCTGGAGTTGGGGCAGGGGAGATACGCAGTATTTT. Protein sequence: CAWSWGRGDTQYF. Full variable domain (rest looked up from reference TRBV30 and TRBJ2-3): SQTIHQWPATLVQPVGSPLSLECTVEGTSNPNLYWYRQAAGRGLQLLFYSVGIGQISSEVPQNLSASRPQDRQFILSSKKLLLSDSGFYLCAWSWGRGDTQYFGPGTRLTVL.